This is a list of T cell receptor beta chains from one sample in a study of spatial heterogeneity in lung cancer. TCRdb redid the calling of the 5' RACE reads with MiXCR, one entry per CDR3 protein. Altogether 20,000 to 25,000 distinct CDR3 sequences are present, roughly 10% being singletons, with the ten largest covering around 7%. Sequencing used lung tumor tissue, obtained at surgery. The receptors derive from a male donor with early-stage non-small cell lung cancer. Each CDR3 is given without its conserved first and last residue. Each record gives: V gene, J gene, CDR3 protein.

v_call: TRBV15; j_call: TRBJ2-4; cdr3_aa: ATRRWTGPDQAKNIQY
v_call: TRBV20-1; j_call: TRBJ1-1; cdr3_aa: SAPTRVRGTEAF
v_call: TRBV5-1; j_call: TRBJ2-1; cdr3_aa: ASSPGTAVNEQF
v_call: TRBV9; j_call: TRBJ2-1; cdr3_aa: ASSVSQGARNEQF
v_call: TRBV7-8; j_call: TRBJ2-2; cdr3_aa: ASGAGQFGAGELF
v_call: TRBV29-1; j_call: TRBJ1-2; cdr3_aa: SVEGTGGQATNYGYT
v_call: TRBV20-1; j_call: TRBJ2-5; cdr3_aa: SAPRRGRGRETQY
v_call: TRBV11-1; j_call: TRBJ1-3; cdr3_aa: ASSGRDTSGNTIY
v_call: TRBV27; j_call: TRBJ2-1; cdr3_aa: ASSLSLGQYNEQF
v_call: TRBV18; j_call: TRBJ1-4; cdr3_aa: ASSPDGTEKLF
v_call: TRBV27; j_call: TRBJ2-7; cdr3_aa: ASSSAGGPFEQY
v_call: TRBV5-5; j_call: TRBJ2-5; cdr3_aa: ASSLITGVTETQY
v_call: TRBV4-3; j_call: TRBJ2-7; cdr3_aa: ASSQNTGIYEQY
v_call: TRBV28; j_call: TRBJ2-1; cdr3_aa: ASRAYNEQF
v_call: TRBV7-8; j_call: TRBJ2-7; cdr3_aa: ASSRAASYEQY
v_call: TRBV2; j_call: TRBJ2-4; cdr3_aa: ASSGRASGSPTRAKNIQY
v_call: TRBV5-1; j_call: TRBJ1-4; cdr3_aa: ASSSRDLNEKLF
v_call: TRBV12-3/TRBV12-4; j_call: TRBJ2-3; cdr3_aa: ASSLIGEVTDTQY
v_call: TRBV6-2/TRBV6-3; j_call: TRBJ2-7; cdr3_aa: ASSSKPLEQY
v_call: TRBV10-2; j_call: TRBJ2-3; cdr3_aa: ASLAPGRIDTQY
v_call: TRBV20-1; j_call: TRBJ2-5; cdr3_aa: SALGAQY
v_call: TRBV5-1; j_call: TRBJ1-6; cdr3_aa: ASSSHTGRNSPLH
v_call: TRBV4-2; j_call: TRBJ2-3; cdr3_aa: ASSQDSRDTQY
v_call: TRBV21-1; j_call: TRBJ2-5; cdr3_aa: EIAGEGMETQY
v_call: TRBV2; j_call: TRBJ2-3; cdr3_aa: ASSDQTKDTQY
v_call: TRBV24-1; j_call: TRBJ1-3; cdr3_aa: ATSDGGIPGNTIY
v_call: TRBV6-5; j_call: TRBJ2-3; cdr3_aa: ASSYSIRVEDTQY
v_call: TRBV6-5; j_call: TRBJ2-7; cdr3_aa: ASRPGTGTYEQY
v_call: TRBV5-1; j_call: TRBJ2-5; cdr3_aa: ASSGARGETQY
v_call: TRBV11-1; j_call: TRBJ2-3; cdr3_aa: ASSLLVEAFTDTQY
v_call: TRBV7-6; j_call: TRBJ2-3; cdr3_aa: ASSLVVEGTTDTQY
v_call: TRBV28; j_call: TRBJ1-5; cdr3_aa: ASSLLGGGNQPQH
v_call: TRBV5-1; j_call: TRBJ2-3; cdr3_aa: ASSLEAPNTQY
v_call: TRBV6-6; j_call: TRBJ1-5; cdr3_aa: ASSHGQEQPQH
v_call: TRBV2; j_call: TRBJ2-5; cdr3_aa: ASSGTESAQY
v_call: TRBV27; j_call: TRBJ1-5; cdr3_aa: ASSFQGPVYSNQPQH
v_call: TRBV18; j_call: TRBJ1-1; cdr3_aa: ASSPDLGDNTEAF